This entry describes one TCR beta chain. What it binds is not known. The sample belongs to a study of neoadjuvant anti-PD-1 for oral cavity cancer. In the study overall: Around day 43, patients without progression received a fourth nivolumab dose before surgery.

The assay was immunoSEQ multiplex PCR, and TCRdb's table has in-frame clones only and misses some. The sample holds approximately 15,000 clones; about 36% are singletons and the top ten take roughly two fifths. Time point reported: after neoadjuvant nivolumab, at surgical resection. These newly diagnosed stage II-IVA oral cavity squamous cell carcinoma patients had no prior systemic or radiation treatment. The ends were cut back, 3 bases at V and 2 bases at J, with 20 bases in the middle. Germline-derived CDR1 and CDR2 are SGHNT and YYREEE (reference sequence). CDR3 length equals 17 residues. The study's findings and limits: Each response group had just a few patients in TCR analyses.

Sequenced material: tumor tissue, taken after nivolumab (anti-PD-1) treatment. The chain combines TRBV5-4 with TRBJ1-2, with a weak D call TRBD1 (6 bases). This receptor was obtained from a person aged 40 to 85 with oral cavity squamous cell carcinoma. CDR3 nucleotide sequence: TGTGCCAGCAGCTCAGGAACAGGGAGGCGGGGGAACTATGGCTACACCTTC. It codes for CASSSGTGRRGNYGYTF.